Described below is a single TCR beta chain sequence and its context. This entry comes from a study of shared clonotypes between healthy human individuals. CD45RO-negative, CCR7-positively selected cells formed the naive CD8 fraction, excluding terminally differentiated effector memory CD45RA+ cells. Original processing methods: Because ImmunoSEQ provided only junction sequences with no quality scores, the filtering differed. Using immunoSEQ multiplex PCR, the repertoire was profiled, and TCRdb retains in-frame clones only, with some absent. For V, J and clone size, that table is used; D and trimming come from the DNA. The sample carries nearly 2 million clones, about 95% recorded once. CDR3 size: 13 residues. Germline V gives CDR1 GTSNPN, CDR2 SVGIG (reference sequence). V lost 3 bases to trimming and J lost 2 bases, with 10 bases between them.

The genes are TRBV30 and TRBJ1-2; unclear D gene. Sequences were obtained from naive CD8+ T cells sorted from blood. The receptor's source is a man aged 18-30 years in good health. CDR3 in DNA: TGTGCCTGGAGCGAAGGAGAGAACTATGGCTACACCTTC. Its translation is CAWSEGENYGYTF.